The clone carrying this T cell receptor (beta chain) has ten or more counts. Its target is unknown. Germline V CDR1 and CDR2: SGHTA, FQGTGA. V gave up 6 bases and J gave up 5 bases; unmatched junction bases: 10. CDR3 length: 15 residues. TCRbeta library preparation incorporated unique molecular identifiers. MiXCR was run by TCRdb on the PCR reads, yielding one entry per CDR3 protein. The sample contains approximately 300,000 distinct CDR3 sequences, 6.5% to 9% of which appear only once. The record originates from a study of T-cell reconstitution after alpha-beta-depleted transplantation in children. Study-wide results and caveats: Hyperexpanded clones declined; after one year, newly produced T cells mostly supplied diversity. Several hundred expanded graft clones reportedly supplied alpha-beta T cells about two months after transplant. At day 60, the high TCRbeta diversity found in some patients originated from recipient T cells and thymic progenitors that had survived.

The V call is TRBV7-3, the J call TRBJ2-1, with TRBD2 identical over 7 bases. The TCR comes from a female patient aged 2 to 10 who had a stem cell transplant for Fanconi anemia, so the T cells may come from the graft donor. The specimen comprised peripheral blood, sampled 360 days after TCRalphabeta/CD19-depleted stem cell transplant. CDR3 DNA: TGTGCCAGCAGTCTAATCGGGGGGATAAACAATGAGCAGTTCTTC. It specifies CASSLIGGINNEQFF.